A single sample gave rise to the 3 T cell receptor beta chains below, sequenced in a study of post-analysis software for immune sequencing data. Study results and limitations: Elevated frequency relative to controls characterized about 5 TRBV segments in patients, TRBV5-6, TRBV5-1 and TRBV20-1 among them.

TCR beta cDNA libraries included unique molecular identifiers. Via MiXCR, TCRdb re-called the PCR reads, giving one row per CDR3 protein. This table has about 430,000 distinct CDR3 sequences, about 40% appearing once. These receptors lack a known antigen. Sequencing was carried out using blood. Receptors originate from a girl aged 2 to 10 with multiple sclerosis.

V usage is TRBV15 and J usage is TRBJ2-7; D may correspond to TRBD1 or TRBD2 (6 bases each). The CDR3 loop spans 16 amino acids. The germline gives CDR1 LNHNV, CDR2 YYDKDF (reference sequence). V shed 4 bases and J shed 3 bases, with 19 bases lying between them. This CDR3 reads CATSIRLGGYYYEQYF. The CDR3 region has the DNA TGTGCCACCAGCATTCGTCTAGGGGGGTACTACTACGAGCAGTACTTC.

The CDR3 bases are TGCGCCAGCGGTAGACAGGGGGCGAAAGAGACCCAGTACTTC. This codes for CASGRQGAKETQYF. The gene calls are TRBV5-1 and TRBJ2-5; TRBD1 agrees at 10 bases. The germline V gene has CDR1 SGHRS and CDR2 YFSETQ. J lost 3 bases, V lost 7 bases, and 6 bases had no gene match. This CDR3 comprises 14 residues. Based on the CDR3 plus reference TRBV5-1 and TRBJ2-5, the full variable domain is KAGVTQTPRYLIKTRGQQVTLSCSPISGHRSVSWYQQTPGQGLQFLFEYFSETQRNKGNFPGRFSGRQFSNSRSEMNVSTLELGDSALYLCASGRQGAKETQYFGPGTRLLVL.

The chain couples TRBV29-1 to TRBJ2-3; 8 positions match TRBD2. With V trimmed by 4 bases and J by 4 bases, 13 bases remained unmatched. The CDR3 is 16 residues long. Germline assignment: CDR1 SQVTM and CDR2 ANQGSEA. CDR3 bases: TGCAGCGTTGCTGGACCGGGACTAGGGGGGCCAGATACGCAGTATTTT. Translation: CSVAGPGLGGPDTQYF.